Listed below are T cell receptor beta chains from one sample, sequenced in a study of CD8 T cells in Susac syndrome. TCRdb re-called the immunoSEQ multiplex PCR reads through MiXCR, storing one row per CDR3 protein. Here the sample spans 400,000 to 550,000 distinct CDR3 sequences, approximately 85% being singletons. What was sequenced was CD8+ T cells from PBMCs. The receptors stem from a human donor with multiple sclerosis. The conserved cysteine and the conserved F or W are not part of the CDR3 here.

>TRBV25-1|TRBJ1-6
ASSDPAGLDSPLH
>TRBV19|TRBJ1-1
ASSRITEVNTEAF
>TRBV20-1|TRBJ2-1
SARAGALYNEQF
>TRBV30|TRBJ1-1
AWGDVEPTEAF
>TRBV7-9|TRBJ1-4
ASSYAGTGTGKLF
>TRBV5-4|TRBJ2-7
ASSWPLAGGPEEQY
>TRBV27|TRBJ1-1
ASSFGDMNTEAF
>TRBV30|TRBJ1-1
AWSVGANTEAF
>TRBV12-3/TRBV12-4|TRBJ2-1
ANSLWGTEQF
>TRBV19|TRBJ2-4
AGSMKVYRETSGIIAKNIQY
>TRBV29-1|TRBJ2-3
SVEVRDPEVDTQY
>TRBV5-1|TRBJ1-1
ASSLGDAAAEAF